The 14 T cell receptor beta chains below were found in one sample sequenced in a study of identical twins' blood T cells. TCRdb re-derived calls from the 5' RACE reads in MiXCR, one entry per CDR3 protein. The top ten hold about 6% of the sample, which has roughly 380,000 distinct CDR3 sequences, 28% seen once. Material for sequencing was PBMCs. Receptors were obtained from a woman aged 18 to 49 in good health.

V and J are TRBV18 and TRBJ1-1; D is ambiguous. The length of the CDR3 is 14 residues. V was cut by 2 bases and J by 7 bases, with 14 bases left in between. Germline V CDR1 and CDR2: KGHSH, LQKENI. The DNA of the CDR3 is TGTGCCAGCTCACCAGGGAGTACGCCAAATGAAGCTTTCTTT. It is translated as CASSPGSTPNEAFF.

J is TRBJ2-1 and V is TRBV25-1; 7 bases map to TRBD2. Germline CDR1 and CDR2: MGHDK and SYGVNS. This CDR3 contains 14 residues. Losses at the gene ends were 0 bases for V and 10 bases for J; bases not matched to a gene: 6. The CDR3 is CASSEYTPLAEQFF. CDR3 coding DNA: TGTGCCAGCAGTGAATATACCCCACTAGCGGAGCAGTTCTTC.

V gene TRBV12-3 or TRBV12-4 combines with J gene TRBJ2-7, with 10 positions matching TRBD1. CDR3 length: 14 amino acids. The ends lost 5 bases at V and 4 bases at J; junction bases unmatched: 5. This CDR3 is CASSIRDRGYEQYF. The DNA for the CDR3 is TGTGCCAGCAGTATCCGGGACAGGGGATACGAGCAGTACTTC.

CDR3 residues: CASSATNRDGYTF. CDR3 DNA sequence: TGTGCCAGCAGCGCAACCAACAGGGATGGCTACACCTTC. The gene calls are TRBV9 and TRBJ1-2, with D tentatively TRBD1 (6 bases). V lost 3 bases and J 6 bases, leaving 12 bases between the germline ends. Germline lookup yields CDR1 SGDLS and CDR2 YYNGEE. The CDR3 is made up of 13 amino acids. Filled out from reference TRBV9 and TRBJ1-2, the complete variable domain reads DSGVTQTPKHLITATGQRVTLRCSPRSGDLSVYWYQQSLDQGLQFLIQYYNGEERAKGNILERFSAQQFPDLHSELNLSSLELGDSALYFCASSATNRDGYTFGSGTRLTVV.

In its sample, this clonotype was seen once. The chain joins TRBV3-1 to TRBJ2-1; D uncertain. CDR3 length: 14 residues. Trimming removed 0 bases from V and 11 bases from J, with 14 bases in between. In germline, CDR1 is LGHDT, CDR2 YNNKEL (reference sequence). The CDR3 nucleotides read TGTGCCAGCAGCCAAGATTTAAGCCGGCTGAAGCAGTTCTTC. Its translation: CASSQDLSRLKQFF.

This clonotype was seen many times. The genes are TRBV20-1 and TRBJ2-1; D not resolved. The CDR3 loop spans 10 amino acids. Germline V gene data show CDR1 as DFQATT and CDR2 as SNEGSKA (reference sequence). V gave up 5 bases and J gave up 4 bases, with 3 bases separating them. The CDR3, as DNA: TGCAGTGCTTTATACAATGAGCAGTTCTTC. Protein product: CSALYNEQFF.

The chain combines TRBV18 with TRBJ1-3; D uncertain. This CDR3 is built from 14 residues. In germline, CDR1 is KGHSH, CDR2 LQKENI. V was pared by 3 bases and J by 4 bases, with 10 bases between. CDR3 sequence: CASSPPFPGNTIYF. The CDR3, as DNA: TGTGCCAGCTCACCGCCGTTTCCGGGAAACACCATATATTTT.

This clonotype has a handful of counts. V usage is TRBV12-3 or TRBV12-4 and J usage is TRBJ2-2; maybe TRBD2 (5 bases). V was cut by 5 bases and J by 6 bases, with 13 bases left in between. This CDR3 is 14 amino acids long. In nucleotides, the CDR3 is TGTGCCAGCAGTCAATCGGACTGGGCCGGGGAGCTGTTTTTT. This sequence encodes CASSQSDWAGELFF.

This clonotype has only a few counts. The V call is TRBV6-2 or TRBV6-3, the J call TRBJ2-1; no reliable D call. This CDR3 is 16 amino acids long. The V and J ends lost 6 bases and 6 bases respectively, with 21 bases between them. The V gene's germline CDR1 is MNHEY and CDR2 SVGEGT. The CDR3 sequence is CASSRMTAPRPNEQFF. In nucleotides, the CDR3 is TGTGCCAGCAGCCGAATGACGGCCCCCCGACCCAATGAGCAGTTCTTC.

The table lists this clonotype with a few counts. The rearrangement uses TRBV7-2 and TRBJ1-3; D call uncertain. Deletions cut 1 base from V and 2 bases from J, with 6 bases between. In germline, CDR1 is SGHTA, CDR2 FQGNSA. The CDR3 runs to 14 residues. The CDR3 DNA reads as TGTGCCAGCAGCTTAGTTTGGACTGGAAACACCATATATTTT. Its protein product is CASSLVWTGNTIYF.

This clonotype has only a few counts. The chain links TRBV3-1 to TRBJ1-1, with TRBD1 matching over 10 bases. The CDR3 is made up of 15 amino acids. Trimming removed 2 bases from V and 4 bases from J; junction bases left unmatched: 4. Germline CDR1 LGHDT, CDR2 YNNKEL (reference sequence). The CDR3 region has the DNA TGTGCCAGCAGCCAAAGGGACAGGGGTGGCACTGAAGCTTTCTTT. Its translation: CASSQRDRGGTEAFF. The complete variable domain, with remaining parts taken from reference TRBV3-1 and TRBJ1-1, reads DTAVSQTPKYLVTQMGNDKSIKCEQNLGHDTMYWYKQDSKKFLKIMFSYNNKELIINETVPNRFSPKSPDKAHLNLHINSLELGDSAVYFCASSQRDRGGTEAFFGQGTRLTVV.

The chain carries TRBV18 and TRBJ2-7; 13 nucleotides agree with TRBD2. Per germline, CDR1 KGHSH and CDR2 LQKENI. J gave up 8 bases and V 3 bases, and 19 bases lay outside the gene matches. This CDR3 spans 19 amino acids. This chain's CDR3 is CASSPGRPKGGLAGAQQYF. The CDR3 DNA follows: TGTGCCAGCTCACCGGGTAGGCCGAAAGGTGGACTAGCGGGGGCCCAGCAGTACTTC.

The chain carries TRBV20-1 and TRBJ2-2; D remains ambiguous. Germline lookup yields CDR1 DFQATT and CDR2 SNEGSKA (reference sequence). Trimming stripped 6 bases from V and 8 bases from J, with 13 bases between. This CDR3 has 12 residues. CDR3 coding DNA: TGCAGTGCGGCGCGTCAGGTGGGGGAGCTGTTTTTT. Translation gives CSAARQVGELFF.

This clonotype was detected ten times or more. The V gene is TRBV18, the J gene TRBJ2-4; D is perhaps TRBD2 (5 bases). Between the trimmed V and J ends, which lost 3 bases and 4 bases, there was a span of 7 bases. Germline V CDR1 and CDR2: KGHSH, LQKENI. The CDR3 spans 13 residues. The CDR3 coding sequence is TGTGCCAGCTCACCCGGCGGGAAAAACATTCAGTACTTC. Protein sequence: CASSPGGKNIQYF.